The 17 T cell receptor beta chains listed next were all sequenced from one sample in a study of cytomegalovirus exposure and HLA in healthy donors. This table comes from immunoSEQ multiplex PCR, and its TCRdb copy is limited to in-frame clones, with some not included. Of approximately 170,000 clones detected, over 80% appear once; the ten largest clones hold about 2.3%. Sequenced sample: PBMCs. All receptors come from a young man in good health and CMV-seropositive.

This rearrangement joins TRBV11-2 to TRBJ2-3; D possibly corresponds to TRBD2 (6 bases). The V gene's germline CDR1 is SGHAT and CDR2 FQNNGV. V lost 5 bases to trimming and J lost 3 bases, with 21 bases between them. The CDR3 length is 17 residues. The CDR3 DNA reads TGTGCCAGCAGCCCGTATCGACTAGAATCGGAGACAGATACGCAGTATTTT. The encoded protein is CASSPYRLESETDTQYF. The variable domain in full, completed from reference TRBV11-2 and TRBJ2-3, reads EAGVAQSPRYKIIEKRQSVAFWCNPISGHATLYWYQQILGQGPKLLIQFQNNGVVDDSQLPKDRFSAERLKGVDSTLKIQPAKLEDSAVYLCASSPYRLESETDTQYFGPGTRLTVL.

J is TRBJ2-1 and V is TRBV11-2; D perhaps matches TRBD2 (5 bases). From germline, CDR1 is SGHAT and CDR2 FQNNGV. Trimming left V 5 bases short and J 0 bases short, with 8 bases between. The CDR3 contains 14 residues. The CDR3 DNA is TGTGCCAGCAGCGGACTCTTCTCCTACAATGAGCAGTTCTTC. It yields the protein CASSGLFSYNEQFF.

The chain recombines TRBV7-2 with TRBJ2-7; weak D call: TRBD2 (5 bases). CDR3 length: 14 residues. Germline assignment: CDR1 SGHTA and CDR2 FQGNSA. Trimming removed 1 base at V and 1 base at J, with 8 bases between. The CDR3, as DNA: TGTGCCAGCAGCTTAGTCCCGGGATCCTACGAGCAGTACTTC. Its protein is CASSLVPGSYEQYF.

CDR3 in amino acids: CSALRDRTYEQYF. The CDR3 DNA is TGCAGCGCACTCCGGGACAGGACCTACGAGCAGTACTTC. J is TRBJ2-7 and V is TRBV29-1, with 8 bases that match TRBD1. Germline V lookup: CDR1 SQVTM, CDR2 ANQGSEA. This CDR3 is built from 13 residues. The V gene end was trimmed by 7 bases and the J gene end by 2 bases; junction bases not matched to a gene: 7.

In DNA form, the CDR3 reads TGCGCCAGCAGTAGCCAGGGGAGCGGGGGGATGACAGATACGCAGTATTTT. Encoded protein: CASSSQGSGGMTDTQYF. This chain uses TRBV4-1 with TRBJ2-3; 9 positions agree with TRBD2. CDR1 and CDR2 (germline): MGHRA, YSYEKL. Trimming took 6 bases from V and 3 from J; bases not matched to a gene: 13. The CDR3 totals 17 residues.

The chain employs TRBV11-2 and TRBJ2-5; 8 nucleotides align to TRBD2. V shed 5 bases and J 1 base; nucleotides not matched to a gene: 12. Looked up from germline, CDR1 is SGHAT and CDR2 is FQNNGV. This CDR3 comprises 17 residues. The CDR3 DNA reads as TGTGCCAGCAGCCCCCGTCCGCGCGGGGGGACCCAAGAGACCCAGTACTTC. Translated, it gives CASSPRPRGGTQETQYF.

The rearrangement links TRBV6-4 to TRBJ2-1; TRBD2 matches 10 bases. In germline, CDR1 is MRHNA, CDR2 SNTAGT. This CDR3 has 15 amino acids. V lost 3 bases to trimming and J lost 5 bases; unmatched junction nucleotides: 4. The CDR3 spells CASSEGLAGDNEQFF. The CDR3 DNA reads TGTGCCAGCAGTGAAGGGCTAGCGGGGGACAATGAGCAGTTCTTC.

This sequence joins TRBV10-3 and TRBJ1-4, with a possible D match to TRBD1 (6 bases). V was trimmed by 6 bases and J by 3 bases, leaving 17 bases between them. In germline, CDR1 is ENHRY, CDR2 SYGVKD. The CDR3 spans 16 residues. The CDR3 region has the DNA TGTGCCATCAGCCCCCAAGGGGAGGGGGCTAATGAAAAACTGTTTTTT. Translated, it gives CAISPQGEGANEKLFF.

The rearrangement joins TRBV4-2 to TRBJ2-3; D may be TRBD1 (6 bases). Trimming shortened V by 1 base and J by 2 bases, and 10 bases separated the two germline ends. Germline CDR1 LGHNA, CDR2 YNFKEQ. CDR3 length: 15 amino acids. CDR3 sequence: CASSQGYRDTDTQYF. In DNA form, the CDR3 reads TGTGCCAGCAGCCAAGGGTACAGGGACACAGATACGCAGTATTTT.

The chain is built from TRBV4-3 and TRBJ2-5; possibly TRBD2 for D (7 bases). Trimming removed 6 bases from V and 4 bases from J, with 18 bases in between. Germline CDR1 LGHNA, CDR2 YSLEER. CDR3 length: 15 residues. The CDR3 protein is CASRRGGGRRETQYF. Written as DNA, the CDR3 is TGCGCCAGCAGACGAGGCGGGGGCCGGAGAGAGACCCAGTACTTC.

This clone was seen a handful of times. The V gene is TRBV12-5, the J gene TRBJ1-5; no reliable D call. V lost 1 base, J lost 3 bases, and 13 bases lay in between. The CDR3 spans 16 residues. Germline V lookup: CDR1 LGHNT, CDR2 FRNRAP. The CDR3 DNA reads as TGTGCTAGTGGTTTGGCCGTAATCGGGTCCAATCAGCCCCAGCATTTT. Amino acid sequence: CASGLAVIGSNQPQHF.

The gene calls are TRBV27 and TRBJ2-7; TRBD2 is a possible D gene (6 bases). V gave up 6 bases and J gave up 2 bases, with 17 bases separating them. CDR1 is MNHEY and CDR2 is SMNVEV in the germline V gene (reference sequence). CDR3 length: 15 residues. CDR3 region: CASRRDFKGPYEQYF. The CDR3 DNA reads as TGTGCCAGCAGACGGGACTTCAAGGGGCCCTACGAGCAGTACTTC.

The chain has TRBV5-8 and TRBJ2-1, with 8 bases lining up with TRBD1. V lost 1 base to trimming and J lost 8 bases; unmatched junction nucleotides: 5. CDR1 SGHTS and CDR2 YDEGEE come from the germline V gene. CDR3 length equals 14 residues. In nucleotides, the CDR3 is TGTGCCAGCAGCTTGTTACAGGGGGGCTATGAGCAGTTCTTC. Protein product: CASSLLQGGYEQFF.

V is TRBV19 and J is TRBJ1-3; D may be TRBD1 (5 bases). Germline-derived CDR1 and CDR2 are LNHDA and SQIVND (reference sequence). The CDR3 loop spans 14 amino acids. Trimming took off 5 bases at V and 1 base at J, with 9 bases between the two ends. The CDR3 DNA is TGTGCCAGTAGTTTCGGGGGATCTGGAAACACCATATATTTT. The encoded protein is CASSFGGSGNTIYF.

The chain uses TRBV30 and TRBJ2-7; 11 nucleotides align to TRBD1. Looked up from germline, CDR1 is GTSNPN and CDR2 is SVGIG (reference sequence). This CDR3 is 14 amino acids long. V trimming: 5 bases; J trimming: 1 base; junction bases outside the gene matches: 4. CDR3 in amino acids: CAWGGQGGSYEQYF. DNA of the CDR3: TGTGCCTGGGGGGGACAGGGGGGTTCCTACGAGCAGTACTTC.

V is TRBV4-1 and J is TRBJ2-1, with D unclear. The CDR3 covers 14 residues. Germline V gives CDR1 MGHRA, CDR2 YSYEKL. V was clipped by 1 base and J by 0 bases, with 4 bases between them. CDR3 bases: TGCGCCAGCAGCCAAGGGAGCTCCTACAATGAGCAGTTCTTC. Encoded protein: CASSQGSSYNEQFF.

V and J are TRBV27 and TRBJ2-7, with TRBD2 identical over 9 bases. The V gene's germline CDR1 is MNHEY and CDR2 SMNVEV (reference sequence). V gave up 7 bases and J gave up 3 bases; unmatched junction bases: 10. CDR3 length equals 15 residues. The CDR3 region is CASTPQAGGHYEQYF. CDR3 DNA sequence: TGTGCCAGCACCCCCCAAGCGGGGGGACACTACGAGCAGTACTTC.